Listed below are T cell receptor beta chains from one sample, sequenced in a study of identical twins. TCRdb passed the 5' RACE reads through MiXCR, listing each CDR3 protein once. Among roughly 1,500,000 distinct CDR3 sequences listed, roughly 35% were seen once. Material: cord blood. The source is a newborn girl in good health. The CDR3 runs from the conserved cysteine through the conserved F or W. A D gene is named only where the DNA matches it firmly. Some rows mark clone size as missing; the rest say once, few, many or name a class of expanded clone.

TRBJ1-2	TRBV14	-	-	TGTGCCAGCAGCCAAGATCGGCCGGGGAGCTACACCTTC	CASSQDRPGSYTF
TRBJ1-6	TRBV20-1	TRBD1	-	TGCAGTGCTAGAGGGGGGACAGGGAATAATTCACCCCTCCACTTT	CSARGGTGNNSPLHF
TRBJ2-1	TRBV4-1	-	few	TGCGCCAGCAGCCAGACCGAAGCCGAGAGCTCCTACAATGAGCAGTTCTTC	CASSQTEAESSYNEQFF
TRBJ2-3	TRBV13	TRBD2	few	TGTGCCAGCAGCCATAAGCGGGGGGGAGGAGGAGATACGCAGTATTTT	CASSHKRGGGGDTQYF
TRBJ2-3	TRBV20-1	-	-	TGCAGTGCCCCAGCGGAAGGCACAGATACGCAGTATTTT	CSAPAEGTDTQYF
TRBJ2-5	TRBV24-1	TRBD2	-	TGTGCCACCAGTGATTTGGGGCTAGCGGGAGAAGGTGAGCAGTACTTC	CATSDLGLAGEGEQYF
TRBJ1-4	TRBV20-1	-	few	TGCAGTGCCAATATCTGGAGAGGGACTAATGAAAAACTGTTTTTT	CSANIWRGTNEKLFF
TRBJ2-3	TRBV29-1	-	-	TGCAGCGTTGGTCGCCGACTGAGCACAGATACGCAGTATTTT	CSVGRRLSTDTQYF
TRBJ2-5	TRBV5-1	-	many	TGTGCCAGCAGCTTAATGGAGACCCAGTACTTC	CASSLMETQYF
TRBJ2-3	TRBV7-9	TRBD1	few	TGTGCCAGCAGCGGGACAGGTCACACAGATACGCAGTATTTT	CASSGTGHTDTQYF
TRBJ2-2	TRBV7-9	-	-	TGTGCCAGCACCAAGGCAGAAAACACCGGGGAGCTGTTTTTT	CASTKAENTGELFF
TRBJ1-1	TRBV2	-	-	TGTGCCAGCGATTACAGGGTCACTGAAGCTTTCTTT	CASDYRVTEAFF
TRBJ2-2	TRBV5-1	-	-	TGCGCCAGCAGAGAGGGCCCGGCAGCTAACACCGGGGAGCTGTTTTTT	CASREGPAANTGELFF
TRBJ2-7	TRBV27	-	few	TGTGCCAGCAGCCCAGGGGTCCTTTACGAGCAGTACTTC	CASSPGVLYEQYF
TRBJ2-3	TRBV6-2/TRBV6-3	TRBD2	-	TGTGCCAGCAGGCGTGGTAGCGGGCCCACAGATACGCAGTATTTT	CASRRGSGPTDTQYF
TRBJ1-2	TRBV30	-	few	TGTGCCTGGAGGGGCGTAGACTTCTATGGCTACACCTTC	CAWRGVDFYGYTF
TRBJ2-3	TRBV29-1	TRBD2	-	TGCAGCGTTATGCCAGCCCCGGGGGGAGGCACAGATACGCAGTATTTT	CSVMPAPGGGTDTQYF
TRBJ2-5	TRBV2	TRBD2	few	TGTGCCAGCGGCCTTACTAGCGGGATTATTAAAGAGACCCAGTACTTC	CASGLTSGIIKETQYF
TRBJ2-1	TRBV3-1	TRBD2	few	TGTGCCAGCAGCCACTTAGCGGGAGGTTTCGGCAATGAGCAGTTCTTC	CASSHLAGGFGNEQFF
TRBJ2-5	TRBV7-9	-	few	TGTGCCAGCAGCCCACCCCGTCCAAAGTGGGAGACCCAGTACTTC	CASSPPRPKWETQYF
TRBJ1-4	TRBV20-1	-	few	TGCAGTGCTAGAGGGCGGGGACCTGAAAAACTGTTTTTT	CSARGRGPEKLFF
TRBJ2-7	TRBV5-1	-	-	TGCGCCAGCAGCTTGGCGTCGACCAACTACTACAATGAGCAGTACTTC	CASSLASTNYYNEQYF
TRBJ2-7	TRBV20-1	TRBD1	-	TGCAGTGCTAGCTCCGGGACAGGGGACTACGAGCAGTACTTC	CSASSGTGDYEQYF
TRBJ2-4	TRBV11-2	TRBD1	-	TGTGCCAGCAGCTGGGACAGGCAAAACATTCAGTACTTC	CASSWDRQNIQYF
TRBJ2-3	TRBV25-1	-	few	TGTGCCAGCAGTGAATATTCAGATACGCAGTATTTT	CASSEYSDTQYF
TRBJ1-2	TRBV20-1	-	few	TGCAGTGCCCCCGGTCATGGCTACACCTTC	CSAPGHGYTF
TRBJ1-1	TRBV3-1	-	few	TGTGCCAGCAGCCAAGATAGGTACGGTGAAGCTTTCTTT	CASSQDRYGEAFF
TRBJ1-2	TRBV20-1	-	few	TGCAGTGCTAGGGATTCTTGGGATGGCTACACCTTC	CSARDSWDGYTF
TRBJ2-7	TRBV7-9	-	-	TGTGCCAGCAGTGCTCCCACACTTATGGGGTACAATGAGCAGTACTTC	CASSAPTLMGYNEQYF
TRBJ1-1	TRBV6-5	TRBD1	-	TGTGCCAGCAGTTACTCGAAAATGAAGCGGACAGGAGCTTTCTTT	CASSYSKMKRTGAFF
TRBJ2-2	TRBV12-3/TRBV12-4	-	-	TGTGCCAGCAGTAAATACGCGTGGGGCACCGGGGAGCTGTTTTTT	CASSKYAWGTGELFF
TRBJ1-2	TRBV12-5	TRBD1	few	TGTGCTAGTGGTTTGGTAATGGGACAGGGGGCGGACTATGGCTACACCTTC	CASGLVMGQGADYGYTF
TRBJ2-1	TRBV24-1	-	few	TGTGCCACCAGTGACCCCCGGGAGAGGGGGCTTGATGAGCAGTTCTTC	CATSDPRERGLDEQFF
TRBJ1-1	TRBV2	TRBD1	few	TGTGCCAGCAGAAGACAGGGGTTTTACACTGAAGCTTTCTTT	CASRRQGFYTEAFF
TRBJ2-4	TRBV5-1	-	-	TGCGCCAGCAGCTTGGGGGGGCCGGTAGGAAACATTCAGTACTTC	CASSLGGPVGNIQYF
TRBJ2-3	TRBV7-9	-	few	TGTGCCAGCAGCTTTGATAATACGCAGTATTTT	CASSFDNTQYF
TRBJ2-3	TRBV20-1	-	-	TGCAGTGCTAGAGATTCGGCGGACCCTAGCACAGATACGCAGTATTTT	CSARDSADPSTDTQYF
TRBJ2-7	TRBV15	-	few	TGTGCCACCAGCAGAGATTTGACATCCCCTACAGCCGAGCAGTACTTC	CATSRDLTSPTAEQYF
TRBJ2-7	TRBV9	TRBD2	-	TGTGCCAGCAGCTCTAGGGGTAAGGGGACTAGCGGGATGTATTCCATCTACGAGCAGTACTTC	CASSSRGKGTSGMYSIYEQYF
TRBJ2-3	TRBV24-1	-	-	TGTGCCACCAGTGACGGCGGGGCAGATACGCAGTATTTT	CATSDGGADTQYF
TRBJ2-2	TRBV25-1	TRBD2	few	TGTGCCAGCGAGACTAGCGGGAGCACCGGGGAGCTGTTTTTT	CASETSGSTGELFF
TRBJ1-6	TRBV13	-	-	TGTGCCAGCAGCTTAGTCGTCTCCTATAATTCACCCCTCCACTTT	CASSLVVSYNSPLHF
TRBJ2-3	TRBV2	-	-	TGTGCCAGCATCCGAGCATCTAGCACAGATACGCAGTATTTT	CASIRASSTDTQYF
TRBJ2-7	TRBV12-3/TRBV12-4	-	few	TGTGCCAGCCGTCGGGGCGCCTTTTCCTACGAGCAGTACTTC	CASRRGAFSYEQYF
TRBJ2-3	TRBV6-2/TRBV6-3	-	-	TGTGCCAGCAGTTGGGGGGACAGTAACACAGATACGCAGTATTTT	CASSWGDSNTDTQYF
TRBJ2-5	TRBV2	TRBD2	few	TGTGCCAGCAGTGCGGCCCGGGAGGCCCCAGAGACCCAGTACTTC	CASSAAREAPETQYF
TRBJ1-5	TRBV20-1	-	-	TGCAGTGCTAGATACGGGTTCCAGCCCCAGCATTTT	CSARYGFQPQHF
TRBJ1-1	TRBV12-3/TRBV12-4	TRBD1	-	TGTGCCAGCAGGTTTTCCGGACAGGGGGATCCCAGGGCGGACACTGAAGCTTTCTTT	CASRFSGQGDPRADTEAFF
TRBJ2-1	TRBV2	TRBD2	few	TGTGCCAGCAGTGTAGGACTAGCGGGAGGGGGAAATGAGCAGTTCTTC	CASSVGLAGGGNEQFF
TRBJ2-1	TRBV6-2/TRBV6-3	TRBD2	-	TGTGCCAGCAGCCTCACTAGCGTATCCTACAATGAGCAGTTCTTC	CASSLTSVSYNEQFF
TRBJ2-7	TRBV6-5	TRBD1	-	TGTGCCAGCAGTGACCCGGGACAGGTGCCCCACGAGCAGTACTTC	CASSDPGQVPHEQYF
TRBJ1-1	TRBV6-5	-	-	TGTGCCAGCAGTTACGGGAACAGAGGGAACACTGAAGCTTTCTTT	CASSYGNRGNTEAFF
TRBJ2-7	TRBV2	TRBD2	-	TGTGCCAGCGGGGCTAGCGGGTTGTTTCCCGAGCAGTACTTC	CASGASGLFPEQYF
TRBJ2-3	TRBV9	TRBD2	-	TGTGCCGGCACTGCGGGGGGAAGCACAGATACGCAGTATTTT	CAGTAGGSTDTQYF
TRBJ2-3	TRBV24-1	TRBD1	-	TGTGCCACCAGTGATTTCTCGGACAGGGGGCATGATACGCAGTATTTT	CATSDFSDRGHDTQYF